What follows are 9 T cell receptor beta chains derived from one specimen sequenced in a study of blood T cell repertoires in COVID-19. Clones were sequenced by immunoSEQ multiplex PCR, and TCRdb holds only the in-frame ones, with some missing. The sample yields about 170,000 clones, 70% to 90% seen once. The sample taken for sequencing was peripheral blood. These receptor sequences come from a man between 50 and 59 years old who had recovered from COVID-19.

CDR3 residues: CATRAGGYTGELFF. CDR3 in DNA: TGTGCCACCAGGGCAGGGGGCTACACCGGGGAGCTGTTTTTT. The chain carries TRBV24-1 and TRBJ2-2; 8 bases are a match to TRBD1. The CDR3 totals 14 residues. V was clipped by 7 bases and J by 3 bases; unmatched bases: 3. The germline V gene has CDR1 KGHDR and CDR2 SFDVKD.

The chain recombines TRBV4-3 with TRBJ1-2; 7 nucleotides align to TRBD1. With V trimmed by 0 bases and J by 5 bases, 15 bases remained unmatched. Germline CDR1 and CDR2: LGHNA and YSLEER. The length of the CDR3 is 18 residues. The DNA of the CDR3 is TGCGCCAGCAGCCAAGATAAAGGGGGCCAGGGGGTCTTTTATGGCTACACCTTC. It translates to CASSQDKGGQGVFYGYTF.

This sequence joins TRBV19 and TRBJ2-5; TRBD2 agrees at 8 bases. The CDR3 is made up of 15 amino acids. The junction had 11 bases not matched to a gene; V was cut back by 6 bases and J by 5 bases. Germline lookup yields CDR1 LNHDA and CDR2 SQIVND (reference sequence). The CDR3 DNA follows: TGTGCCAGTAGCTCGAGCGGGAGCGGCCGGGAGACCCAGTACTTC. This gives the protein CASSSSGSGRETQYF. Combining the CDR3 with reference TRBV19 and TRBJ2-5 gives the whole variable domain DGGITQSPKYLFRKEGQNVTLSCEQNLNHDAMYWYRQDPGQGLRLIYYSQIVNDFQKGDIAEGYSVSREKKESFPLTVTSAQKNPTAFYLCASSSSGSGRETQYFGPGTRLLVL.

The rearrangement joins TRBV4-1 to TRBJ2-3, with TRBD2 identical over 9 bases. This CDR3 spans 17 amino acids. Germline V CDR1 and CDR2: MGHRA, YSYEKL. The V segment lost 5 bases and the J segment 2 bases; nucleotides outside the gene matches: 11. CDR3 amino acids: CASSTQGAGGLTDTQYF. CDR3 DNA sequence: TGCGCCAGCAGCACCCAGGGAGCGGGGGGACTCACAGATACGCAGTATTTT.

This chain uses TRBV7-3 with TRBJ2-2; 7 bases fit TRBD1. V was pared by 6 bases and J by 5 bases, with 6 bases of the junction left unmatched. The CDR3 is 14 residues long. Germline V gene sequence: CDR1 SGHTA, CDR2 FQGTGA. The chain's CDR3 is CASRKGQATGELFF. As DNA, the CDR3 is TGTGCCAGCAGGAAAGGACAGGCGACCGGGGAGCTGTTTTTT.

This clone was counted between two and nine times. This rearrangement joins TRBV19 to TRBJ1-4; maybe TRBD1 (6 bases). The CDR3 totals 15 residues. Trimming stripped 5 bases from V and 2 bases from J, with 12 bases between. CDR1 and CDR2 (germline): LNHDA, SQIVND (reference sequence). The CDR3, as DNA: TGTGCCAGTAGTCTCGAAACAGGGACTAATGAAAAACTGTTTTTT. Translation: CASSLETGTNEKLFF.

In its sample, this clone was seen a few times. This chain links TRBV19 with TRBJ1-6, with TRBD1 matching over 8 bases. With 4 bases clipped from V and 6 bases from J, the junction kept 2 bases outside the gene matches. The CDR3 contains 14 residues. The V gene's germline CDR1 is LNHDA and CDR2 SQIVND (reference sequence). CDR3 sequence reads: CASSTDRGNSPLHF. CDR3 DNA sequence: TGTGCCAGTAGTACTGACAGGGGTAATTCACCCCTCCACTTT.

The CDR3: CATSDHRGGDTEAFF. In DNA, the CDR3 is TGTGCCACCAGTGACCACAGGGGGGGGGACACTGAAGCTTTCTTT. The chain joins TRBV24-1 to TRBJ1-1; 8 bases align to TRBD1. J gave up 3 bases and V 4 bases, and 6 bases lay outside the gene matches. This CDR3 has 15 amino acids. Germline V gene sequence: CDR1 KGHDR, CDR2 SFDVKD.

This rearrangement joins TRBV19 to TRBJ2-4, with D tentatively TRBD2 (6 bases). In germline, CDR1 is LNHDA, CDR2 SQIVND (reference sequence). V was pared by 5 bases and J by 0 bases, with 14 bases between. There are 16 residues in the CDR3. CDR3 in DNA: TGTGCCAGTAGTGATATAGCGGCGGGAGCCAAAAACATTCAGTACTTC. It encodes CASSDIAAGAKNIQYF.